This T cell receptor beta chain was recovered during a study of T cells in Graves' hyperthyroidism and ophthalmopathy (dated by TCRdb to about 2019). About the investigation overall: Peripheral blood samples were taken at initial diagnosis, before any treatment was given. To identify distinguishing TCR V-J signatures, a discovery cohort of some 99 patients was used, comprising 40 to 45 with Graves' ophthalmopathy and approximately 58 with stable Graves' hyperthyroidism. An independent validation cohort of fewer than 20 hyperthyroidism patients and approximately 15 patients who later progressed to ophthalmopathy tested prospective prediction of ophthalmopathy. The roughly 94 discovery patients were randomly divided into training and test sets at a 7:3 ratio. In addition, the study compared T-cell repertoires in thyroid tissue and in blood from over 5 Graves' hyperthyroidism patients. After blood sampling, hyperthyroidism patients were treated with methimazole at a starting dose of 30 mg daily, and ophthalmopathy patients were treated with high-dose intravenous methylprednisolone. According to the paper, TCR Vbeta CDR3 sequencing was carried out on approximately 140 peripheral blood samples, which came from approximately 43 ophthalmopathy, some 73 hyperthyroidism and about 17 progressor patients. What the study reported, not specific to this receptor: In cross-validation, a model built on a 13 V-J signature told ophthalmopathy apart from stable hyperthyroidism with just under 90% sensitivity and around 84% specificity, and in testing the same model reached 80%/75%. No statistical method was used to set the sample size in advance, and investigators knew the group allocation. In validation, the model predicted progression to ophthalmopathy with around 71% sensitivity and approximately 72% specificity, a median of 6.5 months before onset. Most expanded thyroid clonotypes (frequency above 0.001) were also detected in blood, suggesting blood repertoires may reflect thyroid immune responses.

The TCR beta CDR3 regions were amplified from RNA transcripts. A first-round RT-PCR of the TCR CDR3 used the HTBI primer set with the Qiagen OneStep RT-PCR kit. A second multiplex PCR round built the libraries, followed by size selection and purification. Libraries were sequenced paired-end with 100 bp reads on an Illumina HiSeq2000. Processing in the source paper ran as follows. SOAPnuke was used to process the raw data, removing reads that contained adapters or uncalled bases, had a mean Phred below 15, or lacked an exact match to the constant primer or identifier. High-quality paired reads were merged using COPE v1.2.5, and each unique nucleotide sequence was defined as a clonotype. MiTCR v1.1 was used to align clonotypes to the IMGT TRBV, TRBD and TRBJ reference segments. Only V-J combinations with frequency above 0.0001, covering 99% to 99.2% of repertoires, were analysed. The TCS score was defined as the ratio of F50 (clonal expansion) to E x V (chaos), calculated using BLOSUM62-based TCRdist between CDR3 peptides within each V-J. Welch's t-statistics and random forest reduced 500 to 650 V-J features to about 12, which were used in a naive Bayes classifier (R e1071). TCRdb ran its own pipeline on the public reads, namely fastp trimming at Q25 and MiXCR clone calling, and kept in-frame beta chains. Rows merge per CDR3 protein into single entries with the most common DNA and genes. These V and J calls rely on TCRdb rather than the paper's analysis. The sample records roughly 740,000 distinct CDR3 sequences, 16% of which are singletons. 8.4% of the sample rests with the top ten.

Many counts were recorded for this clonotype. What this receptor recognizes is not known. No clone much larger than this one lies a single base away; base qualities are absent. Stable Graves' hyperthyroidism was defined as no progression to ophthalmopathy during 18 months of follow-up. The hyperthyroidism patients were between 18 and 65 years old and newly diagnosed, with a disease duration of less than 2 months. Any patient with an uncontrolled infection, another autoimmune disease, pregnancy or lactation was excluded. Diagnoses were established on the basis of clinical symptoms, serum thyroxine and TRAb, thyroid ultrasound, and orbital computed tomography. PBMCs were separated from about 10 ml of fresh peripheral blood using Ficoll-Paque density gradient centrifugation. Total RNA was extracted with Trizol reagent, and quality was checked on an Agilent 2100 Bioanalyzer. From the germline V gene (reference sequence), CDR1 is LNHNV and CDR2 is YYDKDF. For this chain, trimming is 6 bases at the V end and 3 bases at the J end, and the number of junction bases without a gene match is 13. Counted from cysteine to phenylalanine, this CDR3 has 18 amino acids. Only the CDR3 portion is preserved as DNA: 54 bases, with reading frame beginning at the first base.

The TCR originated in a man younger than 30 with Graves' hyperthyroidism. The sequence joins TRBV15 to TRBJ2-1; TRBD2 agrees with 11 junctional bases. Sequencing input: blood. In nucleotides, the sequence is TGTGCCACCAGAACGGGACTAGCGGACGGGCCGGTCTACAATGAGCAGTTCTTC. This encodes CATRTGLADGPVYNEQFF.